This T cell receptor beta chain came from a study of cytomegalovirus exposure and HLA in healthy donors. A multiplex PCR was run with 60 Vbeta primers and 13 Jbeta primers. Produced via immunoSEQ multiplex PCR; TCRdb's table is partial and in-frame only. Here the sample spans about 150,000 clones, around 78% being singletons. Study-wide results and limits: TCR beta V- and J-gene trimming, according to a later analysis, was linked to a missense DCLRE1C variant. In a later analysis, donors in an Asian-associated ancestry cluster reportedly had fewer N-insertions in productive TCRs than the cohort mean.

This clone has just a few counts. Its specificity is not known. This CDR3 region has 14 residues. The germline gives CDR1 MNHEY, CDR2 SMNVEV (reference sequence). Sequenced sample: PBMCs. The clonotype comes from a middle-aged man in good health and CMV-seronegative. The chain employs TRBV27 and TRBJ2-5; D may be TRBD1 (6 bases). The J call may not be correct, given that the DNA end is closer to TRBJ2-7. The CDR3 DNA reads as TGTGCCAGCAGTTTACAGGGGCCGAACTACGAGCAGTACTTC. Its protein is CASSLQGPNYEQYF.